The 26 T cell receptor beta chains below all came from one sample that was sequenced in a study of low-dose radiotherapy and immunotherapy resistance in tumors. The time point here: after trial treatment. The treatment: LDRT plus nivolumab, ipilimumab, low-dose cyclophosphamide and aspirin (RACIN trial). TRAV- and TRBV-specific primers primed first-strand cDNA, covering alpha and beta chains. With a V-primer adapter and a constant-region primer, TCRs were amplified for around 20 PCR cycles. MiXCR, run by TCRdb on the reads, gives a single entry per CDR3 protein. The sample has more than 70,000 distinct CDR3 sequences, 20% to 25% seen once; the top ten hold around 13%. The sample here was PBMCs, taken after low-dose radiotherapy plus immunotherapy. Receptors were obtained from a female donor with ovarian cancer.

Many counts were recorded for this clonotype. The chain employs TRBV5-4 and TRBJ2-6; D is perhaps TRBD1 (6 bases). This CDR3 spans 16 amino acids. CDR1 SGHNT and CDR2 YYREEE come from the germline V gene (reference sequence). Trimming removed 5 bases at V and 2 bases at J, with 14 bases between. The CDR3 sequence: CASRESTGPGANVLTF. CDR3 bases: TGTGCCAGCAGGGAGTCGACAGGTCCTGGGGCCAACGTCCTGACTTTC. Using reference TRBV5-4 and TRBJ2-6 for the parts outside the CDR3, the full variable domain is ETGVTQSPTHLIKTRGQQVTLRCSSQSGHNTVSWYQQALGQGPQFIFQYYREEENGRGNFPPRFSGLQFPNYSSELNVNALELDDSALYLCASRESTGPGANVLTFGAGSRLTVL.

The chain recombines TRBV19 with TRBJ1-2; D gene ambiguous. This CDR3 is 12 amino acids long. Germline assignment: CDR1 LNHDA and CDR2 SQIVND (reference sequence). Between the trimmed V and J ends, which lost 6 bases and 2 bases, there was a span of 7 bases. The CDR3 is CASSKQNYGYTF. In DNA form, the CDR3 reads TGTGCCAGTAGCAAACAGAACTATGGCTACACCTTC.

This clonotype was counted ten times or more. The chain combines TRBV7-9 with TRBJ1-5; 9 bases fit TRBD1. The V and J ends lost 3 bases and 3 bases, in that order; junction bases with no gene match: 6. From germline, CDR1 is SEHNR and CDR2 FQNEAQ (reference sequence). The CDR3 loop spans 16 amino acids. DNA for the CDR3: TGTGCCAGCAGCTTGGCGGGACAGGGCAACAATCAGCCCCAGCATTTT. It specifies CASSLAGQGNNQPQHF.

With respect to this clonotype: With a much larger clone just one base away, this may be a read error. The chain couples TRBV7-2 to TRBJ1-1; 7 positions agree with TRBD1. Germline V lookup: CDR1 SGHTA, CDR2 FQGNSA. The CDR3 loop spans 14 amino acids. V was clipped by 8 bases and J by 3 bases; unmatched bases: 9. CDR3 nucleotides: TGTGCCAGCTCTAGGCAGGGGGGCTACACTGAAGCTTTCTTT. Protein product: CASSRQGGYTEAFF.

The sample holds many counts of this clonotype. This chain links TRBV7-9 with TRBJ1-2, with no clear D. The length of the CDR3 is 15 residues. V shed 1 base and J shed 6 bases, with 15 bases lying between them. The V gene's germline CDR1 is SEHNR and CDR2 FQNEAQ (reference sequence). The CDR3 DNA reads TGTGCCAGCAGCTTAGAAAGTGGGGTCGCACATGGCTACACCTTC. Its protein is CASSLESGVAHGYTF.

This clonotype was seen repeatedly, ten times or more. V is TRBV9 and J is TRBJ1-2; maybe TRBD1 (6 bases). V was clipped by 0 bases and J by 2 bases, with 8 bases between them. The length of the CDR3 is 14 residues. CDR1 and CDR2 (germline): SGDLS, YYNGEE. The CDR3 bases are TGTGCCAGCAGCGTAGGAGGGGGGAACTATGGCTACACCTTC. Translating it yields CASSVGGGNYGYTF.

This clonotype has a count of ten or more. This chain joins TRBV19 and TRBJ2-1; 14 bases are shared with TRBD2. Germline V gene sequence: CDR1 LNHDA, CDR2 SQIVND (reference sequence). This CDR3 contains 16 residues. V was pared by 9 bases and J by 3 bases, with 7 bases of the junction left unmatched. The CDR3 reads CASKGTSGSFYNEQFF. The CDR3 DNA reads TGTGCCAGCAAAGGGACTAGCGGGAGCTTCTACAATGAGCAGTTCTTC. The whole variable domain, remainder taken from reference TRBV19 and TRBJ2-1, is DGGITQSPKYLFRKEGQNVTLSCEQNLNHDAMYWYRQDPGQGLRLIYYSQIVNDFQKGDIAEGYSVSREKKESFPLTVTSAQKNPTAFYLCASKGTSGSFYNEQFFGPGTRLTVL.

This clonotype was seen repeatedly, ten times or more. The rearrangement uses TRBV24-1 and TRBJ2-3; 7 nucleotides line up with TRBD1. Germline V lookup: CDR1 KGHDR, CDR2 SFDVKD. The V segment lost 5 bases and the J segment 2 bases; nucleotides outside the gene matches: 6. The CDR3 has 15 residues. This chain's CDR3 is CATSARQGVTDTQYF. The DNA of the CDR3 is TGTGCCACCAGTGCCAGACAGGGAGTCACAGATACGCAGTATTTT.

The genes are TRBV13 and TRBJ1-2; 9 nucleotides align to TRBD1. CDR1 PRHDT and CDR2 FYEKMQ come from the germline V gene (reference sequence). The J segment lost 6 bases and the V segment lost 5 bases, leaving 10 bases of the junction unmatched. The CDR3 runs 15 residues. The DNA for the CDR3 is TGTGCCAGCAGCGCACAGGGGGCGCAGAGGAATGGCTACACCTTC. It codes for CASSAQGAQRNGYTF.

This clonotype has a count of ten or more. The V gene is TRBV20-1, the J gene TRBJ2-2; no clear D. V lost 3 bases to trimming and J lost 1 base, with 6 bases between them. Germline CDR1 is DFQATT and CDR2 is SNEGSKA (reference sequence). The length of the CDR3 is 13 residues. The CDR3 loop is CSASFQNTGELFF. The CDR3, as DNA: TGCAGTGCTAGTTTCCAGAACACCGGGGAGCTGTTTTTT.

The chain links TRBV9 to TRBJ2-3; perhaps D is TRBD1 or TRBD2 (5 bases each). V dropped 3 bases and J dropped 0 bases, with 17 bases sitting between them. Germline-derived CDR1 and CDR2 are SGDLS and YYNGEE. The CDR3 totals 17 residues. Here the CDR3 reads CASSGALYGDSTDTQYF. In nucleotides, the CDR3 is TGTGCCAGCAGCGGAGCCCTCTACGGGGACAGCACAGATACGCAGTATTTT.

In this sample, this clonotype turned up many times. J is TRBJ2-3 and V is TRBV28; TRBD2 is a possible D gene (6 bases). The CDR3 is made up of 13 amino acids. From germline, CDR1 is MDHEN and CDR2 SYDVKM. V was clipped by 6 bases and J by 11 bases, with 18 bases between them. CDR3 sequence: CASSPPGVGKQYF. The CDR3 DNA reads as TGTGCCAGCAGCCCTCCGGGAGTGGGGAAGCAGTATTTT.

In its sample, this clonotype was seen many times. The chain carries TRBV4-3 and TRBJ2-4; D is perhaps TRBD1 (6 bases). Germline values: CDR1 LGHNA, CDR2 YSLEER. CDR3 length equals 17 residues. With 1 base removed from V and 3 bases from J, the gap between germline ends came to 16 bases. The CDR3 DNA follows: TGCGCCAGCAGCCAAGGGATAACAGGGATAAACAAAAACATTCAGTACTTC. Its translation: CASSQGITGINKNIQYF.

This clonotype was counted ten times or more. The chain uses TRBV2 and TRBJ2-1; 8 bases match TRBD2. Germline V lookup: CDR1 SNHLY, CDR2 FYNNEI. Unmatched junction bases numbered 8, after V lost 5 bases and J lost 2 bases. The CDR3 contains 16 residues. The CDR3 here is CASSRLAGSAYNEQFF. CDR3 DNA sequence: TGTGCCAGCAGTAGGCTAGCGGGTTCAGCCTACAATGAGCAGTTCTTC. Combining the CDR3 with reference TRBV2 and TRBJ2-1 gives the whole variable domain EPEVTQTPSHQVTQMGQEVILRCVPISNHLYFYWYRQILGQKVEFLVSFYNNEISEKSEIFDDQFSVERPDGSNFTLKIRSTKLEDSAMYFCASSRLAGSAYNEQFFGPGTRLTVL.

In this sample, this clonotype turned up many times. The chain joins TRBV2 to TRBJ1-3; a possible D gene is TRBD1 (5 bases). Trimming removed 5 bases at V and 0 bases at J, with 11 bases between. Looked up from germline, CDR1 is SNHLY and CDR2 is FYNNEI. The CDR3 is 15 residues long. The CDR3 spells CASSISGGSGNTIYF. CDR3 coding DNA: TGTGCCAGCAGTATAAGTGGGGGCTCTGGAAACACCATATATTTT.

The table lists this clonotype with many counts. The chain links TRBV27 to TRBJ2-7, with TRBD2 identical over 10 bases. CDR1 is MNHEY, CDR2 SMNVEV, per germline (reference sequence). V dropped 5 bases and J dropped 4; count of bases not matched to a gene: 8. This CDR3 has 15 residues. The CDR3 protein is CASSRTSGEWYEQYF. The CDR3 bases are TGTGCCAGCAGTCGAACTAGCGGGGAATGGTACGAGCAGTACTTC.

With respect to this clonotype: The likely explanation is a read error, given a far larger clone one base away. CDR3 DNA: TGTGCCAGCAGCTTCAGAGGAGGAGTTGAGACCAAGTACTTC. It codes for CASSFRGGVETKYF. The gene calls are TRBV13 and TRBJ2-5; perhaps TRBD2 as D (5 bases). The CDR3 consists of 14 residues. From germline, CDR1 is PRHDT and CDR2 FYEKMQ (reference sequence). The full variable domain, completed using reference TRBV13 and TRBJ2-5, is AAGVIQSPRHLIKEKRETATLKCYPIPRHDTVYWYQQGPGQDPQFLISFYEKMQSDKGSIPDRFSAQQFSDYHSELNMSSLELGDSALYFCASSFRGGVETKYFGPGTRLLVL.

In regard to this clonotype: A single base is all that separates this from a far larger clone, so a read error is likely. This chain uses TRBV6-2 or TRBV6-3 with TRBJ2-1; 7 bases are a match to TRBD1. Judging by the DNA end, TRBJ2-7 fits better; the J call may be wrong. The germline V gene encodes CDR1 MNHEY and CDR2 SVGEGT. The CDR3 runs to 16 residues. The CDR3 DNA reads TGTACCAGCAGCTCCCCCCAAGACAGGGCCGTCTACGAGCAGTACTTC. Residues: CTSSSPQDRAVYEQYF.

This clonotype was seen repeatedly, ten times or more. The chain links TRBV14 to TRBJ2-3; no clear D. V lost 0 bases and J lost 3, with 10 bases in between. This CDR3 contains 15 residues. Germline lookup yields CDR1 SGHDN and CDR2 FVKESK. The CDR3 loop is CASSQDPYSTDTQYF. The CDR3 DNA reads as TGTGCCAGCAGCCAAGACCCCTACTCTACAGATACGCAGTATTTT.

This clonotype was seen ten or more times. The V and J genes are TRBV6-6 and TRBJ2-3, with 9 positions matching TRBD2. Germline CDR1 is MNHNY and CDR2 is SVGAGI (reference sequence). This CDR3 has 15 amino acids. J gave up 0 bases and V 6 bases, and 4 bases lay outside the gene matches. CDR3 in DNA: TGTGCCAGCAGCCGCGGGGGGGCTAGCACAGATACGCAGTATTTT. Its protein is CASSRGGASTDTQYF.

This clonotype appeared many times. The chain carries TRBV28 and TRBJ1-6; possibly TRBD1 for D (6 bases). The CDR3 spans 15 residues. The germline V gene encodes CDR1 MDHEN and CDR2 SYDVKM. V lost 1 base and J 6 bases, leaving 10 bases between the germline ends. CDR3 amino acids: CASSLSQGFNSPLHF. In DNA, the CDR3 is TGTGCCAGCAGTTTATCACAGGGTTTTAATTCACCCCTCCACTTT.

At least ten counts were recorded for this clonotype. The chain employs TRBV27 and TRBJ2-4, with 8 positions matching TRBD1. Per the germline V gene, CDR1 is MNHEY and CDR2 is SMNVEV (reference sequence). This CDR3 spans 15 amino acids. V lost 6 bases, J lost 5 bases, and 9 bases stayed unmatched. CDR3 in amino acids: CASRTYGQGQNIQYF. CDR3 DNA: TGTGCCAGCAGGACGTACGGACAGGGCCAAAACATTCAGTACTTC.

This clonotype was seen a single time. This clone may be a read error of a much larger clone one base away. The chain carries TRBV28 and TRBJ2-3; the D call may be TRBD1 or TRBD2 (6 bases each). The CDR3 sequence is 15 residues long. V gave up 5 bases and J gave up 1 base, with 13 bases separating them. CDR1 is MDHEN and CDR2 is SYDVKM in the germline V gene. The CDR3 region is CASSLVGGRTDTQYF. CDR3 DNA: TGTGCCAGCAGTCTAGTGGGGGGCCGCACAGATACGCAGTATTTT.

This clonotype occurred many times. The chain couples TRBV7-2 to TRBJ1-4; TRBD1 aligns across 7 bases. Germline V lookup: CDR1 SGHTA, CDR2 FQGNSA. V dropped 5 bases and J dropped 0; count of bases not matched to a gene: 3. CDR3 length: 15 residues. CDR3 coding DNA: TGTGCCAGCAGCCCGACAGGGTCAACTAATGAAAAACTGTTTTTT. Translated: CASSPTGSTNEKLFF.

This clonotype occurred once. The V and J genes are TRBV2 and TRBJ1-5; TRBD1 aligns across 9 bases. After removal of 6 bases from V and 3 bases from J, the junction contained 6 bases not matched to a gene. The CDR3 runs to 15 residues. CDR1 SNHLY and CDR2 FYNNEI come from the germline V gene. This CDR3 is CASRDRGFNNQPQHF. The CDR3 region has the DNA TGTGCCAGCAGGGACAGGGGATTTAACAATCAGCCCCAGCATTTT.

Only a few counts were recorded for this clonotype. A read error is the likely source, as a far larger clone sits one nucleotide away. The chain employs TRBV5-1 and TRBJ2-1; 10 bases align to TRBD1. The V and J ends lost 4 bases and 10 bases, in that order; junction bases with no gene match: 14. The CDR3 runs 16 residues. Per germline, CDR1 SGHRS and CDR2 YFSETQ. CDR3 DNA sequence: TGCGCCAGCAGCAGAAACCCGGGACAGGGGAGCTACGAGCAGTTCTTC. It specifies CASSRNPGQGSYEQFF.